This passage covers 10 T cell receptor beta chains from one sample sequenced in a study of cytomegalovirus exposure and HLA in healthy donors. PCR employed 60 Vbeta and 13 Jbeta primers. Produced via immunoSEQ multiplex PCR; TCRdb's table is partial and in-frame only. This repertoire includes about 58,000 clones. The source material was PBMCs. These receptor sequences come from a woman aged 18-30 years in good health and CMV-seronegative.

The chain joins TRBV5-6 to TRBJ1-2; D might be TRBD1 (5 bases). V lost 4 bases to trimming and J lost 3 bases, with 16 bases between them. Germline V gene sequence: CDR1 SGHDT, CDR2 YYEEEE. This CDR3 has 15 amino acids. As DNA, the CDR3 is TGTGCCAGCAGCCCGGGGGGGGAGCATGACTATGGCTACACCTTC. Protein: CASSPGGEHDYGYTF.

The CDR3 DNA reads as TGTGCTAGTGGTTTTTGGGGACTACCGTCCACCGGGGAGCTGTTTTTT. It encodes CASGFWGLPSTGELFF. This chain links TRBV12-5 with TRBJ2-2, with 7 bases lining up with TRBD2. V shed 3 bases, J shed 4 bases, and the junction held 8 bases outside the gene matches. The CDR3 runs to 16 residues. The V gene's germline CDR1 is LGHNT and CDR2 FRNRAP.

The chain is built from TRBV5-4 and TRBJ2-3; 9 nucleotides agree with TRBD2. The CDR3 runs 16 residues. The J segment lost 5 bases and the V segment lost 1 base, leaving 8 bases of the junction unmatched. Per germline, CDR1 SGHNT and CDR2 YYREEE (reference sequence). CDR3 protein: CASSLKLAGMGDTQYF. CDR3 coding DNA: TGTGCCAGCAGCTTGAAGCTAGCGGGAATGGGAGATACGCAGTATTTT.

The chain links TRBV18 to TRBJ2-2; no definite D call. The CDR3 is 13 residues long. The V end was cut by 3 bases, the J end by 7 bases, with 9 bases between. Germline-derived CDR1 and CDR2 are KGHSH and LQKENI. CDR3 in amino acids: CASSPARVGELFF. Written as DNA, the CDR3 is TGTGCCAGCTCACCCGCCCGGGTCGGGGAGCTGTTTTTT.

The chain has TRBV10-3 and TRBJ2-4; 7 bases match TRBD1. CDR3 size: 14 residues. Germline loops: CDR1 ENHRY, CDR2 SYGVKD. Trimming removed 8 bases from V and 1 base from J; junction bases left unmatched: 5. This chain's CDR3 is CAIAETGAKNIQYF. The CDR3 DNA sequence: TGTGCCATCGCAGAGACAGGGGCCAAAAACATTCAGTACTTC.

The chain combines TRBV6-4 with TRBJ2-7, with D possibly being TRBD1 (6 bases). Germline values: CDR1 MRHNA, CDR2 SNTAGT. The CDR3 length is 12 residues. V was shortened by 2 bases and J by 4 bases, with 6 bases between the two germline ends. The CDR3 protein is CASSDRGYEQYF. The CDR3 DNA reads as TGTGCCAGCAGTGACAGGGGGTACGAGCAGTACTTC.

The chain has TRBV28 and TRBJ2-5; D is ambiguous. Germline assignment: CDR1 MDHEN and CDR2 SYDVKM. The ends were cut back, 3 bases at V and 2 bases at J, with 13 bases in the middle. There are 15 residues in the CDR3. CDR3 nucleotides: TGTGCCAGCAGTTTTTCGTTACTACAACAAGAGACCCAGTACTTC. Protein: CASSFSLLQQETQYF.

The rearrangement links TRBV28 to TRBJ1-5, with D perhaps TRBD1 (5 bases). CDR3 length: 14 residues. Germline CDR1 and CDR2: MDHEN and SYDVKM. V was clipped by 6 bases and J by 3 bases, with 12 bases between them. The CDR3 here is CASRARGFNQPQHF. The CDR3 nucleotides read TGTGCCAGCAGGGCTCGGGGGTTCAATCAGCCCCAGCATTTT.

The chain combines TRBV5-1 with TRBJ1-2; 9 bases agree with TRBD1. Trimming removed 0 bases from V and 4 bases from J; junction bases left unmatched: 10. This CDR3 spans 17 amino acids. The germline gives CDR1 SGHRS, CDR2 YFSETQ. CDR3 sequence reads: CASSLGVRGTGIYGYTF. DNA for the CDR3: TGCGCCAGCAGCTTGGGGGTACGGGGGACAGGGATCTATGGCTACACCTTC. Full variable domain (outside the CDR3, taken from reference TRBV5-1 and TRBJ1-2): KAGVTQTPRYLIKTRGQQVTLSCSPISGHRSVSWYQQTPGQGLQFLFEYFSETQRNKGNFPGRFSGRQFSNSRSEMNVSTLELGDSALYLCASSLGVRGTGIYGYTFGSGTRLTVV.

DNA of the CDR3: TGTGCCAGCAGGGGCAGGGGGGCTTATGGCTACACCTTC. The encoded protein is CASRGRGAYGYTF. The gene calls are TRBV6-5 and TRBJ1-2, with 7 bases identical to TRBD1. Per the germline V gene, CDR1 is MNHEY and CDR2 is SVGAGI. The CDR3 spans 13 residues. The trim removed 6 bases at V and 5 bases at J, leaving 6 bases unmatched.